A single sample is the source of the 7 T cell receptor beta chains below, sequenced in a study of shared clonotypes between healthy human individuals. CD45RO-negative CD8 cells positively selected for CCR7 made up the naive population, which excluded terminally differentiated effector memory CD45RA+ cells. The assay was immunoSEQ multiplex PCR, and TCRdb's table has in-frame clones only and misses some. The table has 500,000 to 700,000 clones, approximately 95% seen once. Sequencing was carried out using naive CD8+ T cells sorted from blood. The receptor set was obtained from a woman in her twenties or thirties in good health.

This clone was seen a single time. Compared with germline, one end of the junction differs, possibly owing to a read error. CDR3 sequence: CASSLLDRDRVF. As DNA, the CDR3 is TGTGCCAGCAGCTTGCTGGACCGGGACAGGGTGTTC. This chain links TRBV5-6 with TRBJ1-3; 9 positions agree with TRBD1. The germline V gene encodes CDR1 SGHDT and CDR2 YYEEEE. There are 12 residues in the CDR3.

The genes are TRBV2 and TRBJ1-2, with D uncertain. The V and J ends lost 2 bases and 1 base respectively, with 5 bases between them. The CDR3 has 13 residues. Germline assignment: CDR1 SNHLY and CDR2 FYNNEI. DNA for the CDR3: TGTGCCAGCAGTGAAATGGGTAACTATGGCTACACCTTC. Protein product: CASSEMGNYGYTF.

V is TRBV10-3 and J is TRBJ1-2; D unclear. V gave up 0 bases and J gave up 3 bases, with 8 bases separating them. This CDR3 spans 14 amino acids. Germline-derived CDR1 and CDR2 are ENHRY and SYGVKD. The CDR3 protein is CAISESTTYYGYTF. CDR3 sequence (DNA): TGTGCCATCAGTGAGTCGACCACCTACTATGGCTACACCTTC.

The chain combines TRBV6-4 with TRBJ2-1; D is undetermined. V lost 0 bases and J 12 bases, leaving 12 bases between the germline ends. The V gene's germline CDR1 is MRHNA and CDR2 SNTAGT. This CDR3 comprises 13 residues. As DNA, the CDR3 is TGTGCCAGCAGTGACTCGATTGGGGTCGGGCAGTTCTTC. Its translation is CASSDSIGVGQFF.

The chain couples TRBV27 to TRBJ2-7; TRBD1 agrees at 10 bases. CDR1 MNHEY and CDR2 SMNVEV come from the germline V gene (reference sequence). The CDR3 has 14 amino acids. Trimming cost V 9 bases and J 2 bases; bases outside gene matches: 7. The DNA of the CDR3 is TGTGCCAGTGCTCGGGGACAGGGGACCTACGAGCAGTACTTC. It encodes CASARGQGTYEQYF.

The gene calls are TRBV7-8 and TRBJ2-7; D gene ambiguous. Between the trimmed V and J ends, which lost 5 bases and 5 bases, there was a span of 13 bases. The CDR3 covers 13 residues. Germline assignment: CDR1 SGHVS and CDR2 FQNEAQ. In nucleotides, the CDR3 is TGTGCCAGCAGCAGCACCAGGAACCACGAGCAGTACTTC. Amino acid sequence: CASSSTRNHEQYF.

To note about this clone: Germline and junction disagree at one end, which may indicate a read error. This chain connects TRBV7-9 to TRBJ1-2; D ambiguous. Germline assignment: CDR1 SEHNR and CDR2 FQNEAQ (reference sequence). The CDR3 is made up of 11 amino acids. Here the CDR3 reads CASSHPPAPDF. The CDR3 nucleotides are TGTGCCAGCAGCCACCCCCCTGCTCCAGACTTC.